Listed below are T cell receptor beta chains from one sample, sequenced in a study of blood T cell repertoires in COVID-19. Some clones are missing from TCRdb's copy, which holds only in-frame ones; the method was immunoSEQ multiplex PCR. The repertoire holds about 200,000 clones, with 85% to 90% as singletons. The sequencing sample was made of peripheral blood. The receptors stem from a man at least 80 years old with acute or convalescent COVID-19. Each CDR3 is given without its conserved first and last residue. The order of the fields is J gene, V gene, CDR3 protein.

j_gene: TRBJ2-1; v_gene: TRBV11-3; CDR3aa: ASSLDQLAGRGQF
j_gene: TRBJ2-3; v_gene: TRBV2; CDR3aa: ASSRGGKTDTQY
j_gene: TRBJ2-1; v_gene: TRBV9; CDR3aa: ASSVAGVTYNEQF
j_gene: TRBJ1-5; v_gene: TRBV27; CDR3aa: ASSLRPMDRVNQPQH
j_gene: TRBJ2-2; v_gene: TRBV28; CDR3aa: ASSPGFRGTGELF
j_gene: TRBJ1-4; v_gene: TRBV29-1; CDR3aa: SVGGHRKEKLF
j_gene: TRBJ2-7; v_gene: TRBV28; CDR3aa: ASSFLRGEQY
j_gene: TRBJ1-3; v_gene: TRBV18; CDR3aa: ASSLQASGNTIY
j_gene: TRBJ2-3; v_gene: TRBV7-9; CDR3aa: ASSPGLALDTQY
j_gene: TRBJ2-7; v_gene: TRBV18; CDR3aa: ASSPDVAAGGEQY
j_gene: TRBJ2-7; v_gene: TRBV30; CDR3aa: AWSEQAPNEQY
j_gene: TRBJ2-5; v_gene: TRBV11-2; CDR3aa: ASSSLAGGPAETQY
j_gene: TRBJ2-5; v_gene: TRBV30; CDR3aa: AWNAALQAGTQY
j_gene: TRBJ1-2; v_gene: TRBV5-6; CDR3aa: ASSLDRTLDGYT
j_gene: TRBJ2-7; v_gene: TRBV11-2; CDR3aa: ASSRGNLGEQY
j_gene: TRBJ1-1; v_gene: TRBV6-1; CDR3aa: ASSERSAVNTEAF
j_gene: TRBJ2-5; v_gene: TRBV13; CDR3aa: ASSLGDRGQETQY
j_gene: TRBJ1-5; v_gene: TRBV7-2; CDR3aa: ASSLRRGNQPQH
j_gene: TRBJ2-7; v_gene: TRBV10-3; CDR3aa: AISESPGRAAYEQY
j_gene: TRBJ2-2; v_gene: TRBV10-3; CDR3aa: AISAGFGELF
j_gene: TRBJ1-6; v_gene: TRBV11-3; CDR3aa: ASSTTGSPLH
j_gene: TRBJ2-7; v_gene: TRBV19; CDR3aa: ASSFATGLEQY
j_gene: TRBJ2-5; v_gene: TRBV20-1; CDR3aa: SASLVAGGRQETQY
j_gene: TRBJ2-5; v_gene: TRBV19; CDR3aa: ASSIGGTGQETQY